This T cell receptor (beta chain) was sequenced in a study of PD-1 blockade in classical Hodgkin lymphoma. The CDR3 has 13 residues. V was trimmed by 6 bases and J by 0 bases, leaving 11 bases between them. Per germline, CDR1 SQVTM and CDR2 ANQGSEA. Time point meaning: newly diagnosed, previously untreated cHL patient sample. Clones were read by immunoSEQ multiplex PCR, and TCRdb kept only the in-frame ones, dropping some. The table has approximately 70,000 clones, over 90% seen once. This clonotype originated in a human donor with classical Hodgkin lymphoma. The chain combines TRBV29-1 with TRBJ1-2; a weak D match, TRBD1 (5 bases). The sequenced sample consisted of peripheral blood mononuclear cells (PBMCs). DNA of the CDR3: TGCAGCGTCGAGACAGTCGCTAACTATGGCTACACCTTC. Translating gives CSVETVANYGYTF.